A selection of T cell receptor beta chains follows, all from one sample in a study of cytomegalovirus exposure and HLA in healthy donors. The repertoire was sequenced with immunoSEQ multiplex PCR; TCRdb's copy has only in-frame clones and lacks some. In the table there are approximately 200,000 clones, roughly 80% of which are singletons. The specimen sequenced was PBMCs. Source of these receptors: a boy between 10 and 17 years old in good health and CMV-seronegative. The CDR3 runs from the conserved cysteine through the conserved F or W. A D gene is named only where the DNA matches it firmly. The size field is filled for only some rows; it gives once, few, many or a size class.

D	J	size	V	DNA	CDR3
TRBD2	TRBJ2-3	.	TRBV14	TGTGCCAGCAGCCTTATTAGGACTAGCGGGGACACAGATACGCAGTATTTT	CASSLIRTSGDTDTQYF
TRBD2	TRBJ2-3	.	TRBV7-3	TGTGCCAGCAGCTACCTAGCGGGAGGAACAGATACGCAGTATTTT	CASSYLAGGTDTQYF
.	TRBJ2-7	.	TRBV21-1	TGTGCCAGCAAGCTAGGACAGGATTGCTGCGAGCAGTACTTC	CASKLGQDCCEQYF
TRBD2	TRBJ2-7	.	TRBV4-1	TGCGCCAGCAGCCGCTACGGGGGGGCCTACGAGCAGTACTTC	CASSRYGGAYEQYF
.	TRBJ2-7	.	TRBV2	TGTGCCAGCAGTGAATTGGTCAGGGCGTACGAGCAGTACTTC	CASSELVRAYEQYF
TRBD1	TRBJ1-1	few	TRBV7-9	TGTGCCAGCAGCGACAGGGTTCGGACTGAAGCTTTCTTT	CASSDRVRTEAFF
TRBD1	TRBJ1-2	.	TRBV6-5	TGTGCCAGCAGTTCCGTCATAGGGGGCTCAGCGTCGGGCTACACCTTC	CASSSVIGGSASGYTF
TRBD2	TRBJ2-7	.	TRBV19	TGTGCCAGTAGTACCGATTTAGCGGGAGTCTCTGAGCAGTACTTC	CASSTDLAGVSEQYF
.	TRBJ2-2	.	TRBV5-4	TGTGCCAGCAGCTTGACGGGTAACACCGGGGAGCTGTTTTTT	CASSLTGNTGELFF
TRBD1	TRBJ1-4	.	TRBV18	TGTGCCAGCTCACGGGACAGGGCGATTCGTGAAAAACTGTTTTTT	CASSRDRAIREKLFF
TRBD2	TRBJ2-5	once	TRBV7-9	TGTGCCAGCAGCTTATTTCTAGCGGGGCAAGAGACCCAGTACTTC	CASSLFLAGQETQYF
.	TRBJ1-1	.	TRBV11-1	TGTGCCAGCAGCTTACGGAGAAACACTGAAGCTTTCTTT	CASSLRRNTEAFF
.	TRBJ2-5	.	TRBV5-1	TGCGCCAGCAGCTCTTCAGGGGTCTCGGGCGAGACCCAGTACTTC	CASSSSGVSGETQYF
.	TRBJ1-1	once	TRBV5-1	TGCGCCAGCAGCTCGGCGGGAGGCGGGAACACTGAAGCTTTCTTT	CASSSAGGGNTEAFF
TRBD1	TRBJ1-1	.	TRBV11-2	TGTGCCAGCAGCTCATTGGACAGGGGGCACCGAGGCACTGAAGCTTTCTTT	CASSSLDRGHRGTEAFF
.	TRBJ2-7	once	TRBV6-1	TGTGCCAGCAGTGAAGAGGGGATCCCCGCCTACGAGCAGTACTTC	CASSEEGIPAYEQYF
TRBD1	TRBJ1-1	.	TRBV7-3	TGTGCCAGCAGCTCCTGGACAGGGGCCGAAGCTTTCTTT	CASSSWTGAEAFF
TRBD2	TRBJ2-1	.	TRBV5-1	TGCGCCAGCAGCGCATGGACTAGCGGGGTTAATGAGCAGTTCTTC	CASSAWTSGVNEQFF
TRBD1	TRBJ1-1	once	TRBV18	TGTGCCAGCTCACCCGGACAGGTGAACACTGAAGCTTTCTTT	CASSPGQVNTEAFF
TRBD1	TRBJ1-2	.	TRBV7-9	TGTGCCAGCAGTTCCGCCGGGACAGGGTTCCCGGGAGGCTACACCTTC	CASSSAGTGFPGGYTF
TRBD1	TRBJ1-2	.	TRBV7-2	TGTGCCAGCAGCTTAAACCTACAGGGGTTTTTGTACTATGGCTACACCTTC	CASSLNLQGFLYYGYTF
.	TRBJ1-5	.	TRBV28	TGTGCCAGCAGTTTTTCTAGGTCGAGCCGGGGTATCAGTCAGCCCCAGCATTTT	CASSFSRSSRGISQPQHF
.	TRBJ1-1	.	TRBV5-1	TGCGCCAGCAGCCCCCTACAGGTGAACACTGAAGCTTTCTTT	CASSPLQVNTEAFF
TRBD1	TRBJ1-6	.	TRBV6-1	TGTGCCAGCAGTGAAGCCGGACAGGGCGCCTATAATTCACCCCTCCACTTT	CASSEAGQGAYNSPLHF
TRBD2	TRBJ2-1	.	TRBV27	TGTGCCAGCACCCCGGGACTAGAGGTTTACAATGAGCAGTTCTTC	CASTPGLEVYNEQFF
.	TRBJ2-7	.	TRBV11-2	TGTGCCAGCAGCGCTACAGGGAACTCCTACGAGCAGTACTTC	CASSATGNSYEQYF
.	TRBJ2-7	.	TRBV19	TGTGCCAGTAGTATTTCCAGGTCTTTGCTCTACGAGCAGTACTTC	CASSISRSLLYEQYF
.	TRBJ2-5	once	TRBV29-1	TGCAGCGTTGATCCAGTGTACCAAGAGACCCAGTACTTC	CSVDPVYQETQYF
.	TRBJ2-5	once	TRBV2	TGTGCCAGCAGGGGGTCGATCCTTGGTGACAGGCCCCTCGGGGAGACCCAGTACTTC	CASRGSILGDRPLGETQYF
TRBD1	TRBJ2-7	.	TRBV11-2	TGTGCCAGCAGCTCCCGGGGGACAGGGGGATCCTACGAGCAGTACTTC	CASSSRGTGGSYEQYF
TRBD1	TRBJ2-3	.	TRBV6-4	TGTGCCAGCAGTGATAGGCCGGGACAGATCACAGATACGCAGTATTTT	CASSDRPGQITDTQYF
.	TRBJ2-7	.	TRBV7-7	TGTGCTAGCAGCTTGGCAGGTGCCTACGAGCAGTACTTC	CASSLAGAYEQYF
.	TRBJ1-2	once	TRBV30	TGTGCCTGGAGTGTGCAGACTTATGATGGCTACACCTTC	CAWSVQTYDGYTF
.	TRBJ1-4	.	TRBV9	TGTGCCAGCAGCGTAGTAACCGACGGGAAACTGTTTTTT	CASSVVTDGKLFF
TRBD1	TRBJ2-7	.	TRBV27	TGTGCCAGCAGCTTGACAGGGGGGACGGCTGAGCAGTACTTC	CASSLTGGTAEQYF
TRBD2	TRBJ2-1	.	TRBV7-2	TGTGCCAGCAGCTTAGGGCTAGCGGGGTTTGAGCAGTTCTTC	CASSLGLAGFEQFF
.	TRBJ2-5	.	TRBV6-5	TGTGCCAGCAGTTACTCGGATGTCGGGGAGACCCAGTACTTC	CASSYSDVGETQYF
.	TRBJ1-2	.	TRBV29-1	TGCAGCGCCGGGAACCGAGATGGCTACACCTTC	CSAGNRDGYTF
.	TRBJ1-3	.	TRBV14	TGTGCCAGCAGCCAAGCGGGCAGGGCAGCTGGAAACACCATATATTTT	CASSQAGRAAGNTIYF
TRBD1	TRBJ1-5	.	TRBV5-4	TGTGCCAGCGGCGGTGCAACAGGGGTCGGGCAGCCCCAGCATTTT	CASGGATGVGQPQHF
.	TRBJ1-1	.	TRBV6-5	TGTGCCATCCGCCTATACGAAAACACTGAAGCTTTCTTT	CAIRLYENTEAFF
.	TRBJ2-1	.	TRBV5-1	TGCGCCAGCAGCTTGGCCCTTAAAACATCAGGTGAGCAGTTCTTC	CASSLALKTSGEQFF
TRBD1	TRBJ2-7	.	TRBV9	TGTGCCAGCAGCGAGAGGACAGGGGGCATGTACGAGCAGTACTTC	CASSERTGGMYEQYF
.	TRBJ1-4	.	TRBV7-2	TGTGCCAGCAGCAGGGATGGCCCAACCAGGGAAAAACTATTTTTT	CASSRDGPTREKLFF
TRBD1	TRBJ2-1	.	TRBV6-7	TGTGCCAGCCTAATAAAGGGGGCTAGTGAAAATGAGCAGTTCTTC	CASLIKGASENEQFF
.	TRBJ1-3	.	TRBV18	TGTGCCAGCTCATCGGACAGCTCTGGAAACACCATATATTTT	CASSSDSSGNTIYF
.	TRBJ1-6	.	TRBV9	TGTGCCAGCAGCGGGGGACAAAACTCTAATTCACCCCTCCACTTT	CASSGGQNSNSPLHF
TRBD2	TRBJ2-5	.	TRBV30	TGTGCCTGGAGAGGGAGGGTCCAAGAGACCCAGTACTTC	CAWRGRVQETQYF
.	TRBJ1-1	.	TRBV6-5	TGTGCCAGCAGTCCCGGGGGGGTGGGGGACACTGAAGCTTTCTTT	CASSPGGVGDTEAFF
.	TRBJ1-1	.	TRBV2	TGTGCCAGCAGTTCTCAGGGTAACACTGAAGCTTTCTTT	CASSSQGNTEAFF